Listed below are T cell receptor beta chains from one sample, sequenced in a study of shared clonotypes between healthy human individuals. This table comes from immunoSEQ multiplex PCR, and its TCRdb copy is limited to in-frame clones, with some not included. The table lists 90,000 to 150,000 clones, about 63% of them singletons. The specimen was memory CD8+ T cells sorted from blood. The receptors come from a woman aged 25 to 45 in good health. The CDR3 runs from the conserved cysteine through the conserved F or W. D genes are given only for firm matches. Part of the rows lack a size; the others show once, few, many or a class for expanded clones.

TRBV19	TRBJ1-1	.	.	CASSIGTALNTEAFF	TGTGCCAGTAGTATAGGGACGGCCCTGAACACTGAAGCTTTCTTT
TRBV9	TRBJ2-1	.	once	CASSPQVNYNEQFF	TGTGCCAGCAGCCCGCAGGTCAACTACAATGAGCAGTTCTTC
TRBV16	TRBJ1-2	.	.	CASSRLGRNYGYTF	TGTGCCAGCAGCCGCCTCGGGAGAAATTATGGCTACACCTTC
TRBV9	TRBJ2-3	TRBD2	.	CASSASGRADTQYF	TGTGCCAGCAGCGCTAGCGGGAGGGCAGATACGCAGTATTTT
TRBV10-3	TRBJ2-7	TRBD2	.	CAISEGGRPYEQYF	TGTGCCATCAGTGAGGGCGGGAGGCCCTACGAGCAGTACTTC
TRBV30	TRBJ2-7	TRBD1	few	CAWIRAGGYEQYF	TGTGCCTGGATCAGGGCAGGGGGCTACGAGCAGTACTTC
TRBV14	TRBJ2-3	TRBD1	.	CASSRGQGEVYGLTDTQYF	TGTGCCAGCAGCCGAGGACAGGGTGAAGTTTATGGGCTCACAGATACGCAGTATTTT
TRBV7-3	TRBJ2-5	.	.	CASSSTGGPRGSRKTQYF	TGTGCCAGCAGCTCAACTGGAGGACCGAGAGGATCAAGAAAGACCCAGTACTTC
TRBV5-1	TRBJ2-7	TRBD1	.	CASSYGTGGNEQYF	TGCGCCAGCAGCTACGGGACAGGGGGCAACGAGCAGTACTTC
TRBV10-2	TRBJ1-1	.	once	CAIGGMVGTRSEAFF	TGCGCCATCGGGGGAATGGTGGGAACCCGATCTGAAGCTTTCTTT
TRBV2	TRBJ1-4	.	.	CASSENWSVEKLFF	TGTGCCAGCAGTGAAAATTGGTCGGTCGAAAAACTGTTTTTT
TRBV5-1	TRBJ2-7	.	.	CASSLTYGHAGYF	TGCGCCAGCAGCTTGACTTACGGGCACGCTGGGTACTTC
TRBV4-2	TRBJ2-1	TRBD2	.	CASSQDLLAGEEQFF	TGTGCCAGCAGCCAAGATCTACTAGCGGGAGAGGAGCAGTTCTTC
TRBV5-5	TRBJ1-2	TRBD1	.	CASSRWGTESNYGYTF	TGTGCCAGCAGCCGGTGGGGGACAGAGTCGAACTATGGCTACACCTTC
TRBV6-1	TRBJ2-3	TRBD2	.	CASSEAVPGLAGSTDTQYF	TGTGCCAGCAGTGAAGCCGTACCGGGACTAGCGGGTAGCACAGATACGCAGTATTTT
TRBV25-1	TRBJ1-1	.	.	CASSGMRARGPEAFF	TGTGCCAGCAGTGGAATGCGGGCAAGGGGTCCTGAAGCTTTCTTT
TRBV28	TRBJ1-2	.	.	CASSPAGEGWYGYTF	TGTGCCAGCAGTCCGGCGGGTGAGGGCTGGTATGGCTACACCTTC
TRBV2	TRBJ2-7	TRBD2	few	CASRTSGAGGSEQYF	TGTGCCAGCAGGACCTCCGGCGCGGGAGGATCAGAGCAGTACTTC
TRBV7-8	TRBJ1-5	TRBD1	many	CASTPDRGPSQPQHF	TGTGCCAGCACCCCCGACAGGGGCCCCAGTCAGCCCCAGCATTTT
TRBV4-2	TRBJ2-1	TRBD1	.	CASSHTPGTESYNEQFF	TGTGCCAGCAGCCATACCCCCGGGACAGAGTCCTACAATGAGCAGTTCTTC
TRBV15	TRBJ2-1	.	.	CATRPDIAEDNEQFF	TGTGCCACCCGACCGGATATAGCGGAAGACAATGAGCAGTTCTTC
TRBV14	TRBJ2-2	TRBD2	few	CASSQDPFKWGRRDYYTGELFF	TGTGCCAGCAGCCAAGATCCTTTTAAATGGGGAAGGCGGGACTACTACACCGGGGAGCTGTTTTTT
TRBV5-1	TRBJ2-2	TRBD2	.	CASSLREGSTGELFF	TGCGCCAGCAGCTTGAGGGAGGGAAGCACCGGGGAGCTGTTTTTT
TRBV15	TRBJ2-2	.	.	CATSRERHSGELFF	TGTGCCACCAGCAGGGAAAGACATTCCGGGGAGCTGTTTTTT
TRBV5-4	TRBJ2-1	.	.	CASSLARGNEQFF	TGTGCCAGCAGCTTGGCCAGAGGGAATGAGCAGTTCTTC
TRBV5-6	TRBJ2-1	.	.	CASSLAADPSYNEQFF	TGTGCCAGCAGCTTGGCCGCAGACCCCTCCTACAATGAGCAGTTCTTC
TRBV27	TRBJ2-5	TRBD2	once	CASSLGTSGREAQYF	TGTGCCAGCAGTCTTGGGACTAGCGGGAGGGAGGCCCAGTACTTC
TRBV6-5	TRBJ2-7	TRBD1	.	CASSYGTVNYEQYF	TGTGCCAGCAGTTACGGGACAGTGAACTACGAGCAGTACTTC
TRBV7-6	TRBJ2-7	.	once	CASSDSRYEQYF	TGTGCCAGCAGCGACTCAAGATACGAGCAGTACTTC
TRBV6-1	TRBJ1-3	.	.	CASSEGSTGNTIYF	TGTGCCAGCAGTGAAGGGTCGACTGGAAACACCATATATTTT
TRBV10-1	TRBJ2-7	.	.	CASREDRDPRHYEQYF	TGCGCCAGCAGAGAAGACCGGGACCCCCGGCACTACGAGCAGTACTTC
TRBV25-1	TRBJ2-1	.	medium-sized	CASTAGSEQFF	TGTGCCAGCACCGCGGGGAGTGAGCAGTTCTTC
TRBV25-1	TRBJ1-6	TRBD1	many	CASSWDREVGGGSPLHF	TGTGCCAGCAGCTGGGACAGGGAAGTAGGCGGCGGATCACCCCTCCACTTT
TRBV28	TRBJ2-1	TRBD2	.	CASSLGSGDSNEQFF	TGTGCCAGCAGTTTAGGTAGCGGGGATTCTAATGAGCAGTTCTTC
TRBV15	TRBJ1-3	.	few	CATSTRTGQSAIYF	TGTGCCACCAGCACCCGAACTGGACAGAGTGCCATATATTTT
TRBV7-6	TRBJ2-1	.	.	CASSSESLLEQFF	TGTGCCAGCAGCTCAGAATCCCTACTAGAGCAGTTCTTC
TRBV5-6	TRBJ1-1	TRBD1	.	CASSRTGEAFF	TGTGCCAGCAGCAGGACAGGAGAAGCTTTCTTT
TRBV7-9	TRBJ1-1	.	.	CASSSFRGRDTEAFF	TGTGCCAGCAGCTCGTTTCGGGGGCGAGACACTGAAGCTTTCTTT
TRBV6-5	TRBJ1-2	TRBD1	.	CASRRGQGVSNGYTF	TGTGCCAGCAGAAGAGGACAGGGGGTATCTAATGGCTACACCTTC
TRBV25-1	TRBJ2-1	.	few	CASSEKGPGGTFF	TGTGCCAGCAGTGAAAAAGGTCCCGGAGGGACATTCTTC
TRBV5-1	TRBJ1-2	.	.	CASSLEGMGYGYTF	TGCGCCAGCAGCTTGGAAGGGATGGGCTATGGCTACACCTTC
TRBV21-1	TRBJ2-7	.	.	CARPGLPGEQYF	TGTGCCAGGCCGGGACTGCCGGGCGAGCAGTACTTC
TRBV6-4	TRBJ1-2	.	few	CASSDSEGSDGYTF	TGTGCCAGCAGTGACTCAGAGGGGAGCGATGGCTACACCTTC
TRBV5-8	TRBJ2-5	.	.	CASSLRGHWGETQYF	TGTGCCAGCAGCTTGAGAGGCCACTGGGGAGAGACCCAGTACTTC